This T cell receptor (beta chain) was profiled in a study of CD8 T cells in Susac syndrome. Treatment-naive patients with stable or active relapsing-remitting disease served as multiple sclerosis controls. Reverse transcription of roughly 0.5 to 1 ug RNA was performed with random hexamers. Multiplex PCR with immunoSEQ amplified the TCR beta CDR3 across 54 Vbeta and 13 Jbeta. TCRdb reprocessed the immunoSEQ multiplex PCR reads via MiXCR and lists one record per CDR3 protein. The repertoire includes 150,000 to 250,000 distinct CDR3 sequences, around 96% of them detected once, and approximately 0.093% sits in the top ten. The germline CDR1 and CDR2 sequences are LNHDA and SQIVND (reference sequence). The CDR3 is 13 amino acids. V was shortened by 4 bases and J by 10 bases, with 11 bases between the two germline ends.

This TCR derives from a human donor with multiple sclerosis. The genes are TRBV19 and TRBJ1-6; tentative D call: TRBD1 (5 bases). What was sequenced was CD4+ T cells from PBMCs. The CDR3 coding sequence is TGTGCCAGTAGTACAGGGTACCGATCACCCCTCCACTTT. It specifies CASSTGYRSPLHF.